The 27 T cell receptor beta chains listed next were all sequenced from one sample in a study of T-cell reconstitution after alpha-beta-depleted transplantation in children. Unique molecular identifiers were built into the TCRbeta library. One entry per CDR3 protein, called by TCRdb with MiXCR from the PCR reads. The sample contains more than 400,000 distinct CDR3 sequences, about an eighth of which appear only once. The sequencing used PBMCs, mostly from graft donor cells, collected 180 days after TCRalphabeta/CD19-depleted stem cell transplant. These receptors all come from a female patient under 10 years old who had a stem cell transplant for aplastic anemia, so the T cells may come from the graft donor.

This clonotype was counted ten times or more. The chain employs TRBV27 and TRBJ2-1, with 7 nucleotides matching TRBD1. CDR3 length: 14 amino acids. The J segment lost 3 bases and the V segment lost 4 bases, leaving 3 bases of the junction unmatched. Germline-derived CDR1 and CDR2 are MNHEY and SMNVEV (reference sequence). CDR3 sequence reads: CASSSRTGYNEQFF. Written as DNA, the CDR3 is TGTGCCAGCAGTTCTCGGACAGGCTACAATGAGCAGTTCTTC.

The chain couples TRBV6-5 to TRBJ2-5; a weak D match, TRBD2 (6 bases). Per the germline V gene, CDR1 is MNHEY and CDR2 is SVGAGI. The V end lost 5 bases, the J end lost 2 bases, and 18 bases lay between the germline ends. The CDR3 totals 16 residues. The CDR3 nucleotides read TGTGCCAGCAGTCCCTCGGGGGTAGCTTTTCAAGAGACCCAGTACTTC. Amino acids: CASSPSGVAFQETQYF.

V and J are TRBV20-1 and TRBJ2-1; the D gene could be TRBD1 or TRBD2 (6 bases each). Germline loops: CDR1 DFQATT, CDR2 SNEGSKA (reference sequence). V lost 7 bases, J lost 4 bases, and 11 bases lay in between. The CDR3 runs 12 residues. The CDR3 nucleotides read TGCAGTGGGGGGGCCGGATACAATGAGCAGTTCTTC. It specifies CSGGAGYNEQFF.

This clonotype was observed a handful of times. The chain employs TRBV7-3 and TRBJ2-7, with 8 nucleotides matching TRBD2. Germline CDR1 SGHTA, CDR2 FQGTGA. The CDR3 consists of 15 residues. V lost 0 bases to trimming and J lost 6 bases; unmatched junction nucleotides: 7. The CDR3: CASSLTGGRRSEQYF. The CDR3 nucleotides read TGTGCCAGCAGCTTAACTGGCGGGAGGAGATCCGAGCAGTACTTC.

This clonotype was seen only a few times. The chain joins TRBV24-1 to TRBJ2-1; the D gene is possibly TRBD2 (6 bases). Germline V lookup: CDR1 KGHDR, CDR2 SFDVKD. There are 15 residues in the CDR3. V was trimmed by 0 bases and J by 6 bases, leaving 11 bases between them. The CDR3 nucleotides are TGTGCCACCAGTGATTTGGGAGGGCGAAGCAATGAGCAGTTCTTC. Protein: CATSDLGGRSNEQFF.

In this sample, this clonotype turned up a few times. The rearrangement links TRBV6-5 to TRBJ1-3, with 7 nucleotides matching TRBD1. CDR1 and CDR2 (germline): MNHEY, SVGAGI. V was pared by 2 bases and J by 3 bases, with 10 bases of the junction left unmatched. The CDR3 contains 17 residues. The CDR3 region is CASSYREDRWFGNTIYF. The CDR3 coding sequence is TGTGCCAGCAGTTACCGAGAGGACAGGTGGTTTGGAAACACCATATATTTT.

In this sample, this clonotype turned up a few times. The chain carries TRBV27 and TRBJ2-3; 12 bases match TRBD2. The CDR3 consists of 15 residues. Per the germline V gene, CDR1 is MNHEY and CDR2 is SMNVEV (reference sequence). With V trimmed by 6 bases and J by 2 bases, 3 bases remained unmatched. Written as DNA, the CDR3 is TGTGCCAGCAGGCGACTAGCGGGGGCCACAGATACGCAGTATTTT. Translating gives CASRRLAGATDTQYF.

The rearrangement joins TRBV29-1 to TRBJ2-1; D possibly corresponds to TRBD2 (6 bases). Germline V lookup: CDR1 SQVTM, CDR2 ANQGSEA. The germline V and J ends were trimmed by 3 bases and 4 bases, with 16 bases remaining between them. The CDR3 totals 15 residues. The CDR3 bases are TGCAGCGTTGATGATCCGGGGGTAGGGTACAATGAGCAGTTCTTC. This sequence encodes CSVDDPGVGYNEQFF.

This clonotype has only a few counts. This chain joins TRBV20-1 and TRBJ2-5, with D unresolved. The CDR3 has 15 amino acids. CDR1 and CDR2 (germline): DFQATT, SNEGSKA (reference sequence). Trimming stripped 3 bases from V and 0 bases from J, with 14 bases between. DNA for the CDR3: TGCAGTGCTAGCGGCCCCGTGGGAAACCAAGAGACCCAGTACTTC. Protein: CSASGPVGNQETQYF.

The chain recombines TRBV6-1 with TRBJ2-1; D not resolved. The CDR3 extends over 15 amino acids. V lost 5 bases to trimming and J lost 9 bases, with 20 bases between them. The germline gives CDR1 MNHNS, CDR2 SASEGT. CDR3 loop: CASSRKPHMESEQFF. CDR3 DNA sequence: TGTGCCAGCAGTCGAAAGCCCCATATGGAAAGTGAGCAGTTCTTC.

The V call is TRBV20-1, the J call TRBJ2-7, with a tentative D call TRBD2 (5 bases). This CDR3 comprises 16 residues. The V end was cut by 0 bases, the J end by 5 bases, with 20 bases between. Germline V gene lookup returns CDR1 DFQATT and CDR2 SNEGSKA (reference sequence). The CDR3 spells CSARDWGRGSGNEQYF. DNA of the CDR3: TGCAGTGCTAGAGATTGGGGTAGAGGGAGTGGCAACGAGCAGTACTTC.

This clonotype was picked up many times. The chain employs TRBV29-1 and TRBJ2-1; 8 bases align to TRBD1. Germline CDR1 SQVTM, CDR2 ANQGSEA. The CDR3 has 13 residues. V lost 4 bases, J lost 6 bases, and 5 bases stayed unmatched. CDR3 sequence: CSVGTGGTNEQFF. CDR3 bases: TGCAGCGTTGGTACAGGGGGTACCAATGAGCAGTTCTTC.

This clonotype appeared a few times. Written as DNA, the CDR3 is TGCAGCGTTGGGGTATTAATGAGGGACAATGAGCAGTTCTTC. Translation gives CSVGVLMRDNEQFF. The chain uses TRBV29-1 and TRBJ2-1, with D tentatively TRBD2 (5 bases). CDR1 is SQVTM, CDR2 ANQGSEA, per germline. V shed 4 bases and J shed 5 bases, with 15 bases lying between them. This CDR3 spans 14 amino acids.

This clonotype was detected only a few times. The rearrangement links TRBV18 to TRBJ1-1, with 7 bases matching TRBD1. The CDR3 length is 17 residues. The V segment lost 2 bases and the J segment 0 bases; nucleotides outside the gene matches: 9. The V gene's germline CDR1 is KGHSH and CDR2 LQKENI. CDR3 region: CASSPGLTGLMNTEAFF. CDR3 DNA: TGTGCCAGCTCACCAGGGTTGACAGGGCTGATGAACACTGAAGCTTTCTTT.

The rearrangement joins TRBV12-3 or TRBV12-4 to TRBJ1-1; perhaps TRBD1 as D (6 bases). The length of the CDR3 is 15 residues. V lost 5 bases and J lost 3, with 16 bases in between. DNA of the CDR3: TGTGCCAGCAGTCTATCACAGGGCAGGGACACTGAAGCTTTCTTT. Protein product: CASSLSQGRDTEAFF.

Concerning this clonotype: A much larger clonotype is one base distant, so this may be a read error. Because the CDR3 is missing its conserved closing phenylalanine or tryptophan, this is likely a read error. This chain links TRBV4-3 with TRBJ2-1; D not certain. CDR3 size: 15 residues. Germline V gene data show CDR1 as LGHNA and CDR2 as YSLEER. Trimming removed 5 bases at V and 4 bases at J, with 15 bases between. The CDR3: CASSYVGVTYNEQFL. The DNA for the CDR3 is TGCGCCAGCAGCTATGTTGGAGTAACATACAATGAGCAGTTCTTG.

The chain couples TRBV16 to TRBJ2-7, with 7 bases identical to TRBD2. Looked up from germline, CDR1 is KGHSY and CDR2 is FQNENV. Trimming removed 0 bases from V and 5 bases from J; junction bases left unmatched: 1. This CDR3 has 13 amino acids. The chain's CDR3 is CASSQSRGDEQYV. The CDR3 DNA reads as TGTGCCAGCAGCCAATCCCGGGGGGACGAGCAGTACGTC.

This clonotype was found a few times. The junction differs from germline at one of its ends, possibly a read error. V gene TRBV20-1 combines with J gene TRBJ2-3; D ambiguous. Germline CDR1 DFQATT, CDR2 SNEGSKA (reference sequence). The CDR3 runs 12 residues. The CDR3 spells CGRVGVTDTQYF. The CDR3 DNA sequence: TGTGGTCGAGTTGGGGTGACAGATACGCAGTATTTT.

In this sample, this clonotype turned up a few times. This sequence joins TRBV24-1 and TRBJ2-5; a weak D match, TRBD1 (6 bases). The CDR3 runs 15 residues. V gave up 5 bases and J gave up 1 base, with 13 bases separating them. Looked up from germline, CDR1 is KGHDR and CDR2 is SFDVKD. CDR3 DNA: TGTGCCACCAGTGCCGCCGGACAGCCCCAAGAGACCCAGTACTTC. Its protein is CATSAAGQPQETQYF.

This clonotype appeared a few times. The CDR3: CASNPAGGNTEAFF. CDR3 nucleotides: TGTGCCAGCAACCCCGCGGGGGGGAACACTGAAGCTTTCTTT. This chain links TRBV28 with TRBJ1-1, with D possibly being TRBD1 (5 bases). V was clipped by 7 bases and J by 1 base, with 13 bases between them. Germline values: CDR1 MDHEN, CDR2 SYDVKM. This CDR3 has 14 amino acids.

A few counts support this clonotype. The chain employs TRBV9 and TRBJ2-1, with a possible D match to TRBD2 (6 bases). V was cut by 4 bases and J by 1 base, with 15 bases left in between. Germline CDR1 is SGDLS and CDR2 is YYNGEE. The length of the CDR3 is 16 residues. DNA of the CDR3: TGTGCCAGCAGCCTACCCCAGGAGGGGTCCTACAATGAGCAGTTCTTC. This encodes CASSLPQEGSYNEQFF.

This clonotype occurred a few times. The chain has TRBV5-6 and TRBJ2-2; 12 bases map to TRBD1. Germline V gives CDR1 SGHDT, CDR2 YYEEEE. Germline trimming cut 4 bases from V and 5 bases from J; bases unmatched to any gene: 6. The CDR3 runs 16 residues. In nucleotides, the CDR3 is TGTGCCAGCAGCCTACAGGGACAGGGGGCGACCGGGGAGCTGTTTTTT. Its translation: CASSLQGQGATGELFF.

The CDR3 loop reads CASSQEFPARGPTGELFF. The CDR3 DNA sequence: TGCGCCAGCAGCCAAGAATTCCCCGCCAGGGGGCCCACCGGGGAGCTGTTTTTT. The rearrangement links TRBV4-1 to TRBJ2-2, with 8 bases identical to TRBD1. This CDR3 contains 18 residues. From germline, CDR1 is MGHRA and CDR2 YSYEKL. V shed 0 bases and J 4 bases; nucleotides not matched to a gene: 10.

This chain connects TRBV5-6 to TRBJ2-7, with 15 bases that match TRBD2. Germline CDR1 and CDR2: SGHDT and YYEEEE. This CDR3 is 19 amino acids long. With V trimmed by 3 bases and J by 1 base, 11 bases remained unmatched. CDR3 protein: CASSSRPGTSGRRSYEQYF. The CDR3 coding sequence is TGTGCCAGCAGCTCGCGTCCCGGGACTAGCGGGAGGAGATCCTACGAGCAGTACTTC.

This clonotype has a count of ten or more. V and J are TRBV28 and TRBJ2-7, with D unresolved. Germline assignment: CDR1 MDHEN and CDR2 SYDVKM. V was cut by 2 bases and J by 5 bases, with 10 bases left in between. This CDR3 comprises 13 residues. The CDR3 reads CASSLGGSHEQYV. The CDR3 DNA reads TGTGCCAGCAGTTTAGGTGGGTCTCACGAGCAGTACGTC.

This clonotype was detected a few times. The V gene is TRBV5-1, the J gene TRBJ1-6; possibly TRBD1 for D (6 bases). V lost 1 base, J lost 12 bases, and 14 bases lay in between. The CDR3 extends over 14 amino acids. CDR1 SGHRS and CDR2 YFSETQ come from the germline V gene. CDR3 coding DNA: TGCGCCAGCAGCTTGACAGGGCTACCTAAACCCCTCCACTTT. Translating gives CASSLTGLPKPLHF.

DNA for the CDR3: TGTGCCAGCAGTTCCGGACAGGGTGGCTACACCTTC. Protein product: CASSSGQGGYTF. The J gene is TRBJ1-2, the V gene TRBV28; TRBD1 matches at 8 bases. The CDR3 length is 12 residues. Germline V lookup: CDR1 MDHEN, CDR2 SYDVKM. V shed 4 bases, J shed 7 bases, and the junction held 2 bases outside the gene matches.